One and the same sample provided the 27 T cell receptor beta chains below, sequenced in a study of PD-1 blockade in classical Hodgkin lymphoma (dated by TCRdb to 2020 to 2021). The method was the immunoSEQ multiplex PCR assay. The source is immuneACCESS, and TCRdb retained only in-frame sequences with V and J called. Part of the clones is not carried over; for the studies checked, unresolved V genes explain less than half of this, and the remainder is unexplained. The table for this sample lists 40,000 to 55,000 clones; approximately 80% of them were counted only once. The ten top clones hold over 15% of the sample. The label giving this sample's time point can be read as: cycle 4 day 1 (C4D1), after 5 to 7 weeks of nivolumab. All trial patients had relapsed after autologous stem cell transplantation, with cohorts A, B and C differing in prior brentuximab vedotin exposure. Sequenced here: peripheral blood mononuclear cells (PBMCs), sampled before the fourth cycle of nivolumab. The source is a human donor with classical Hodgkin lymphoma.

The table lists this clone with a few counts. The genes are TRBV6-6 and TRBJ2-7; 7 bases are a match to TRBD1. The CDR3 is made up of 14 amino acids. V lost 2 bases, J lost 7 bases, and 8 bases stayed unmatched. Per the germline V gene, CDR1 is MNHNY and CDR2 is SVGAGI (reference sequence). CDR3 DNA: TGTGCCAGCAGTTACGAGAGGGGGCAAGGTGAGCAGTACTTC. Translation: CASSYERGQGEQYF.

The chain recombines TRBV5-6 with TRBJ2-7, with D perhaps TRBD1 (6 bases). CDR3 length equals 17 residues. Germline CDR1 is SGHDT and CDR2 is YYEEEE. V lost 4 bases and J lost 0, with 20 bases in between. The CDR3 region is CASSRRATGSHSYEQYF. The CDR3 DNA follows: TGTGCCAGCAGCCGGCGGGCGACAGGCTCCCACTCCTACGAGCAGTACTTC.

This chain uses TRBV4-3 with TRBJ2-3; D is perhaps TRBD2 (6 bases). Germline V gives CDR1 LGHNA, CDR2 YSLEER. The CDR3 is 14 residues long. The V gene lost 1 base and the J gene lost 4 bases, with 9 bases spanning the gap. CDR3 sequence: CASSQVPGADTQYF. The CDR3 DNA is TGCGCCAGCAGCCAAGTCCCGGGAGCAGATACGCAGTATTTT.

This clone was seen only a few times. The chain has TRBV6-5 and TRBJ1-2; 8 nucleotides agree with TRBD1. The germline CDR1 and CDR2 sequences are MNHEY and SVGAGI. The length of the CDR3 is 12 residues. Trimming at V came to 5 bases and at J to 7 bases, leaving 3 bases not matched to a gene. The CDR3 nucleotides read TGTGCCAGCAGTCACAGGGGGAGTGGCTACACCTTC. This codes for CASSHRGSGYTF.

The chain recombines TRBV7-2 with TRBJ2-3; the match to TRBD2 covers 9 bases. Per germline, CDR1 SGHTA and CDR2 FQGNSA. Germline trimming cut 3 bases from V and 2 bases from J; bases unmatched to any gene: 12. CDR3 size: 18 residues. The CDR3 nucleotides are TGTGCCAGCAGCTTCAGGGGACCTAGCGGGATAAACACAGATACGCAGTATTTT. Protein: CASSFRGPSGINTDTQYF.

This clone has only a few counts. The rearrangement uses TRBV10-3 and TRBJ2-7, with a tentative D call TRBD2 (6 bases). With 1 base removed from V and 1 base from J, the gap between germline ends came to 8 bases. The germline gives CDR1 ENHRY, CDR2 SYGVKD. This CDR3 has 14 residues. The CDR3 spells CAISEWGDSYEQYF. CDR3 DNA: TGTGCCATCAGTGAGTGGGGGGATTCCTACGAGCAGTACTTC.

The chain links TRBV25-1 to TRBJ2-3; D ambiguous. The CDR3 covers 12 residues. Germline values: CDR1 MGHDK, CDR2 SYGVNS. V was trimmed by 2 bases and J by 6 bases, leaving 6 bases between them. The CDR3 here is CASSETWDTQYF. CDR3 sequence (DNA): TGTGCCAGCAGTGAAACATGGGATACGCAGTATTTT.

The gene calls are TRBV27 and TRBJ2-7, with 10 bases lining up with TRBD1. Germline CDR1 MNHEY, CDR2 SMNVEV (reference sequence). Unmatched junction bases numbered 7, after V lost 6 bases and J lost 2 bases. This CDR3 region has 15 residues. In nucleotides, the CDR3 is TGTGCCAGCAGATGGGGCGGGACAGGGGCCTACGAGCAGTACTTC. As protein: CASRWGGTGAYEQYF.

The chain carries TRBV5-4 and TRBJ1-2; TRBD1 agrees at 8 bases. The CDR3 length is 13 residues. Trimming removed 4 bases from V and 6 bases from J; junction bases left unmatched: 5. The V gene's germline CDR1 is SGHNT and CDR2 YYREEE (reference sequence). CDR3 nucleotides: TGTGCCAGCAGCCTGGACAGGGTGGATGGCTACACCTTC. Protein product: CASSLDRVDGYTF. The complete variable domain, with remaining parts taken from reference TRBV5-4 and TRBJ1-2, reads ETGVTQSPTHLIKTRGQQVTLRCSSQSGHNTVSWYQQALGQGPQFIFQYYREEENGRGNFPPRFSGLQFPNYSSELNVNALELDDSALYLCASSLDRVDGYTFGSGTRLTVV.

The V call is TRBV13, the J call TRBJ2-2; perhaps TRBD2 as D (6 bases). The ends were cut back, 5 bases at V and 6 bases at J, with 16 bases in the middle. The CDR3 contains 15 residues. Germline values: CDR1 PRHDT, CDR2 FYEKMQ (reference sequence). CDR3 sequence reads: CASSKGGIGSGELFF. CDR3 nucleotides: TGTGCCAGCAGCAAGGGCGGGATCGGGTCCGGGGAGCTGTTTTTT. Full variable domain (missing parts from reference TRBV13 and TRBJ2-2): AAGVIQSPRHLIKEKRETATLKCYPIPRHDTVYWYQQGPGQDPQFLISFYEKMQSDKGSIPDRFSAQQFSDYHSELNMSSLELGDSALYFCASSKGGIGSGELFFGEGSRLTVL.

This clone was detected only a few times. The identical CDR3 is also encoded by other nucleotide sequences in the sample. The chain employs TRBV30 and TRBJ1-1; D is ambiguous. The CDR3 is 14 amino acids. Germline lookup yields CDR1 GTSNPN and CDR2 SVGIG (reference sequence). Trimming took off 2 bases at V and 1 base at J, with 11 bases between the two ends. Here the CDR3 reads CAWSTQTPNTEAFF. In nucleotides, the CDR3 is TGTGCCTGGAGTACGCAGACACCGAACACTGAAGCTTTCTTT.

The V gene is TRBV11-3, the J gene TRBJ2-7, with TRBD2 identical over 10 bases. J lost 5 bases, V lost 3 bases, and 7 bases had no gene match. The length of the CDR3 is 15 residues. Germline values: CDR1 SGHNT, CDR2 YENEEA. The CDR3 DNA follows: TGTGCCAGCAGCTTTAGCGGGAGGCAATCGGACGAGCAGTACTTC. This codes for CASSFSGRQSDEQYF.

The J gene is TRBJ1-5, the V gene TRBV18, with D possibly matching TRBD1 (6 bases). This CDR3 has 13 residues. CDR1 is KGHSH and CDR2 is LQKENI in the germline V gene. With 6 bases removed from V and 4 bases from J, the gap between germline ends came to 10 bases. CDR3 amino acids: CASSDSLNQPQHF. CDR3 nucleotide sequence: TGTGCCAGCTCGGACAGTCTTAATCAGCCCCAGCATTTT.

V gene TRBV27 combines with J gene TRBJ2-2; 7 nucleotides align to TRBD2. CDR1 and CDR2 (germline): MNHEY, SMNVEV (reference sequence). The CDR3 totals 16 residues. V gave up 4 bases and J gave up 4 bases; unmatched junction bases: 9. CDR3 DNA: TGTGCCAGCAGTTCTGGGACGGGAGGTCCCACCGGGGAGCTGTTTTTT. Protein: CASSSGTGGPTGELFF.

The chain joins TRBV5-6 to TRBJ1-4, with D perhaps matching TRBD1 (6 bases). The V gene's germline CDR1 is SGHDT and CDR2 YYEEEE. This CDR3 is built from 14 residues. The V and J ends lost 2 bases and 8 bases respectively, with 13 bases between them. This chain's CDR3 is CASSLWQGKEKLFF. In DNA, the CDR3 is TGTGCCAGCAGCTTATGGCAGGGGAAAGAAAAACTGTTTTTT.

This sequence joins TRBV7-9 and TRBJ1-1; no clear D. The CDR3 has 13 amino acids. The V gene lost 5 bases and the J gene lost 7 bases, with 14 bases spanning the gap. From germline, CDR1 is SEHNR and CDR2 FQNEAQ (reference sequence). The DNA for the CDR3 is TGTGCCAGCAGCAAGGGAGGCCGGGGTGAAGCTTTCTTT. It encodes CASSKGGRGEAFF.

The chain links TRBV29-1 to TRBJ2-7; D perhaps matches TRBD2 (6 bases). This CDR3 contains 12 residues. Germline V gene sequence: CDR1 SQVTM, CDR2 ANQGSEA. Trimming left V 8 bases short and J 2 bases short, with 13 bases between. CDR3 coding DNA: TGCAGCTTTCGGCCGGGGGCCTACGAGCAGTACTTC. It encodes CSFRPGAYEQYF.

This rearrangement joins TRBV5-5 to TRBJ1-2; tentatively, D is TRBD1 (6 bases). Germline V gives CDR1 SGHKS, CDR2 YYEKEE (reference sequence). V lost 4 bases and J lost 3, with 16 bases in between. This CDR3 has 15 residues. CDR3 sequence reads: CASSPGGGVYYGYTF. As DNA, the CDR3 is TGTGCCAGCAGCCCGGGGGGCGGGGTATACTATGGCTACACCTTC.

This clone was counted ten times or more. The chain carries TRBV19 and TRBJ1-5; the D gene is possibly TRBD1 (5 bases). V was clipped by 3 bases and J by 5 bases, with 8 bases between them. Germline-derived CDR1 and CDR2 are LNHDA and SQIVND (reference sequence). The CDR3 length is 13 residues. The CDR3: CASSILGDQPQHF. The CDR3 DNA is TGTGCCAGTAGTATTCTAGGGGATCAGCCCCAGCATTTT.

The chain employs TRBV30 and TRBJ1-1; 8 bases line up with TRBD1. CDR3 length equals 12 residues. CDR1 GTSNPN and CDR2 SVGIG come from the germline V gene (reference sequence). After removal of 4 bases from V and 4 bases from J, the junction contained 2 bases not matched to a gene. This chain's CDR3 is CAWIQGGTEAFF. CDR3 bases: TGTGCCTGGATACAGGGGGGCACTGAAGCTTTCTTT.

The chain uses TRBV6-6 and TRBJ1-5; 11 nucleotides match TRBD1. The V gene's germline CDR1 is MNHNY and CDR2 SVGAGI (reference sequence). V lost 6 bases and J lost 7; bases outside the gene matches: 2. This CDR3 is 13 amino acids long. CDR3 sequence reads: CASSRDRGQPQHF. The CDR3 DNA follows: TGTGCCAGCAGCAGGGACAGGGGGCAGCCCCAGCATTTT.

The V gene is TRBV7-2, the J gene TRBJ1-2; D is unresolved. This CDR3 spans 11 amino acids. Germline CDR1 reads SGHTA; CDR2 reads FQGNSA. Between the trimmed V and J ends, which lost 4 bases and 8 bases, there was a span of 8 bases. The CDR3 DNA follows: TGTGCCAGCAGCTCGCTGCAGGGCTACACCTTC. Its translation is CASSSLQGYTF.

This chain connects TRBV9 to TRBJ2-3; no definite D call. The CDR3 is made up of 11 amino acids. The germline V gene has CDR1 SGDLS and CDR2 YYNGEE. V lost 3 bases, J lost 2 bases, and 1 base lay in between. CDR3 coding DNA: TGTGCCAGCAGCGACACAGATACGCAGTATTTT. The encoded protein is CASSDTDTQYF.

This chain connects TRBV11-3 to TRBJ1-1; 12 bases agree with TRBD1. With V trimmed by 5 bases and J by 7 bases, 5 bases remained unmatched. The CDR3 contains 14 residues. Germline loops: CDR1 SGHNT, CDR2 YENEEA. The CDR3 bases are TGTGCCAGCAGCCGGGACAGGGGGCTCAGTGAAGCTTTCTTT. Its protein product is CASSRDRGLSEAFF.

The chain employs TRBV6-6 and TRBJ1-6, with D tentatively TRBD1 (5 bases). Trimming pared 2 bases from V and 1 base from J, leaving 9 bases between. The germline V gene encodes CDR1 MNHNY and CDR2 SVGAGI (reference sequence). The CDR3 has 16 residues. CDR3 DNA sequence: TGTGCCAGCAGTTACGGGCAGGGTTCCTATAATTCACCCCTCCACTTT. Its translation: CASSYGQGSYNSPLHF.

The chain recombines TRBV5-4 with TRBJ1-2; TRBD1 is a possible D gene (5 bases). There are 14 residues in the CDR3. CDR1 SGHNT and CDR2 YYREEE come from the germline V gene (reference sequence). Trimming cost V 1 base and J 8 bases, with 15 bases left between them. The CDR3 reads CASSLNQGWGGYTF. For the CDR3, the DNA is TGTGCCAGCAGCTTGAATCAGGGCTGGGGCGGCTACACCTTC.

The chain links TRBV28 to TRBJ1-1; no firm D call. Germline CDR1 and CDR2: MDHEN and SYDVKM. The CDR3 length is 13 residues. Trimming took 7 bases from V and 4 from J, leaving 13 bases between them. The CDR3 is CASTVPVRTEAFF. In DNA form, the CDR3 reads TGTGCCAGCACGGTCCCTGTGCGCACTGAAGCTTTCTTT.